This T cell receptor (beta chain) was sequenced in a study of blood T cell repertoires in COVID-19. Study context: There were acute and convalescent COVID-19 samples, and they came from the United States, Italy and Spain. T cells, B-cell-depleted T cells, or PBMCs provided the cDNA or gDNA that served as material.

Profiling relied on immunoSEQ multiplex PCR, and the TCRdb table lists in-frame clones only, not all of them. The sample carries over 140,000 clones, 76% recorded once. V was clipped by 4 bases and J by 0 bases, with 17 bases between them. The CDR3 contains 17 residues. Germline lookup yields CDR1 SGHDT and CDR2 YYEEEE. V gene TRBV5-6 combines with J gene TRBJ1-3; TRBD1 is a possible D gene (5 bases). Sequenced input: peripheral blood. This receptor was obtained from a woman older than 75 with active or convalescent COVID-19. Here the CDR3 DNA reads TGTGCCAGCAGCCTGGGGGAGTTACGCCTCTCTGGAAACACCATATATTTT. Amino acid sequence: CASSLGELRLSGNTIYF.